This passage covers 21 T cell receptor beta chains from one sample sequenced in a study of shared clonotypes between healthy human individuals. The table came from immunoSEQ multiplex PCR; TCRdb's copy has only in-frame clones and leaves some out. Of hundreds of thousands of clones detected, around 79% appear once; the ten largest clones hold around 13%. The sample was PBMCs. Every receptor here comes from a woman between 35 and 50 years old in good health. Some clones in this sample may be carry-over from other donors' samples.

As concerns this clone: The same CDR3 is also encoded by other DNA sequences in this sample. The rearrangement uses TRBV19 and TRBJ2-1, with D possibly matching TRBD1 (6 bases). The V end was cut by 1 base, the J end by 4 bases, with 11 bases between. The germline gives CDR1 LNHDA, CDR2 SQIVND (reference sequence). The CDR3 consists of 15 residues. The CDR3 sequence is CASSIGQGPYNEQFF. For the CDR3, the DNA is TGTGCCAGTAGTATAGGCCAGGGGCCATACAATGAGCAGTTCTTC. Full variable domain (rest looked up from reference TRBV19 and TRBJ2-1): DGGITQSPKYLFRKEGQNVTLSCEQNLNHDAMYWYRQDPGQGLRLIYYSQIVNDFQKGDIAEGYSVSREKKESFPLTVTSAQKNPTAFYLCASSIGQGPYNEQFFGPGTRLTVL.

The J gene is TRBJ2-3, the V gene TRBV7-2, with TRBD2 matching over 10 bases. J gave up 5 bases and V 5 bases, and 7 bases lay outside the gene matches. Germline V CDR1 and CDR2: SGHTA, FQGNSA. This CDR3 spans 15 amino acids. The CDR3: CASSLLAGGVDTQYF. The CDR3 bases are TGTGCCAGCAGCCTCTTAGCGGGAGGCGTAGATACGCAGTATTTT.

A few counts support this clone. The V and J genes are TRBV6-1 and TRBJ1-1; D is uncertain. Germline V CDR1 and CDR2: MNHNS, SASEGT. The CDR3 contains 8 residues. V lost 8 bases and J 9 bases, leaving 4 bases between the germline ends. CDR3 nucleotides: TGTGCCAGCGCCCAAGCTTTCTTT. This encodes CASAQAFF.

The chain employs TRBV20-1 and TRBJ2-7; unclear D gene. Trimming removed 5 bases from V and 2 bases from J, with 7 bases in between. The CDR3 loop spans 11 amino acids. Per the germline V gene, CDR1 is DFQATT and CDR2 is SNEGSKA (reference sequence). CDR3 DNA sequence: TGCAGTGCTGACGGGCCCTACGAGCAGTACTTC. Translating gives CSADGPYEQYF.

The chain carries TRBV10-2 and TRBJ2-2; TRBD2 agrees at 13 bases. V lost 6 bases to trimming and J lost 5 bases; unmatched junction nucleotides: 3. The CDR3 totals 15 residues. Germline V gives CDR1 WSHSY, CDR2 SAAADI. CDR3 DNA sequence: TGCGCCAGCAGCCAGACTAGCGGGAGGACCGGGGAGCTGTTTTTT. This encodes CASSQTSGRTGELFF.

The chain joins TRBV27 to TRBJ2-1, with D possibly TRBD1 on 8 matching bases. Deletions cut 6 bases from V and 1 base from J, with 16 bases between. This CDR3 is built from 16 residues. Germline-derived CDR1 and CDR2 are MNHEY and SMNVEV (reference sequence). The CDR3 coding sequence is TGTGCCAGCAGCCGGAACAGGGGGGGATCCTACAATGAGCAGTTCTTC. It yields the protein CASSRNRGGSYNEQFF.

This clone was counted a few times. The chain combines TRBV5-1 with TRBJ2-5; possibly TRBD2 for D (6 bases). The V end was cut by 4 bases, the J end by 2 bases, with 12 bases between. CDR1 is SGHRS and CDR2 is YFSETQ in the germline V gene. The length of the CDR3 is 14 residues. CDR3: CASSPGEVQETQYF. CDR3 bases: TGCGCCAGCAGCCCCGGGGAGGTTCAAGAGACCCAGTACTTC.

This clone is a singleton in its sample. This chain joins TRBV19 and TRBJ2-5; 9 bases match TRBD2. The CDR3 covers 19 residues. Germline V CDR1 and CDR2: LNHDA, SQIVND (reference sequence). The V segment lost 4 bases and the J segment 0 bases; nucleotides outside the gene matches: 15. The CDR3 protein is CASSTAGAGGLSYQETQYF. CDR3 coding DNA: TGTGCCAGTAGTACCGCCGGGGCGGGAGGGCTCTCGTACCAAGAGACCCAGTACTTC.

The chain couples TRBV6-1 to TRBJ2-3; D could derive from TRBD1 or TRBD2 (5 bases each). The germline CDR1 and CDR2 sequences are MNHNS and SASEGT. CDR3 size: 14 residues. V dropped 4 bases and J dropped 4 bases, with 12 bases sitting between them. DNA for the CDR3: TGTGCCAGCAGTGTAGCCGGGGCTGCAGATACGCAGTATTTT. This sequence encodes CASSVAGAADTQYF.

CDR3 residues: CASSPRVVSAVVQETQYF. CDR3 coding DNA: TGTGCCAGCAGCCCCCGAGTCGTGAGTGCGGTAGTTCAAGAGACCCAGTACTTC. The chain couples TRBV14 to TRBJ2-5; no definite D call. Per germline, CDR1 SGHDN and CDR2 FVKESK. V lost 4 bases and J 2 bases, leaving 23 bases between the germline ends. The CDR3 is made up of 18 amino acids.

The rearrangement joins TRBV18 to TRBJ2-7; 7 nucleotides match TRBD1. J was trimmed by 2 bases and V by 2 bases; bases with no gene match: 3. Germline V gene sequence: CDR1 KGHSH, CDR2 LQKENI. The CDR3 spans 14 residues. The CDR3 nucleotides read TGTGCCAGCTCACCAGAGCAGGGGGCCTACGAGCAGTACTTC. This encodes CASSPEQGAYEQYF.

This CDR3 reads CASSAQGRGVYGYTF. CDR3 DNA: TGTGCCAGTAGTGCACAGGGTAGGGGCGTCTATGGCTACACCTTC. The chain is built from TRBV19 and TRBJ1-2; TRBD1 might be the D (6 bases). Germline CDR1 and CDR2: LNHDA and SQIVND (reference sequence). CDR3 length: 15 amino acids. With 5 bases removed from V and 4 bases from J, the gap between germline ends came to 17 bases.

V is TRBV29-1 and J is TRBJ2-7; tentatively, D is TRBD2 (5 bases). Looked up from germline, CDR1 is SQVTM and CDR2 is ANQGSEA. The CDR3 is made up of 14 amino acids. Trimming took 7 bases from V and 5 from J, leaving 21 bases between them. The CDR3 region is CSALGLTNGDEQYF. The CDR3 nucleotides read TGCAGCGCCCTAGGACTGACAAACGGGGACGAGCAGTACTTC.

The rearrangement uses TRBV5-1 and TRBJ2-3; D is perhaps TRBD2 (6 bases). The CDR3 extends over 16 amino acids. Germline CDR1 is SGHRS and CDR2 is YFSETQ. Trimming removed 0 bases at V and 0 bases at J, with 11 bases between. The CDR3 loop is CASSLAPSVSTDTQYF. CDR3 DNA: TGCGCCAGCAGCTTGGCCCCTAGCGTCAGCACAGATACGCAGTATTTT.

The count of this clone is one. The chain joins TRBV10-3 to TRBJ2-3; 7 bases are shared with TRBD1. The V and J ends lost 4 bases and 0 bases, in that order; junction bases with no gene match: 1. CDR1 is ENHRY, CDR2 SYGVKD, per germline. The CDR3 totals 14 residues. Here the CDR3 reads CAISVGGSTDTQYF. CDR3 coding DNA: TGTGCCATCAGTGTAGGGGGCAGCACAGATACGCAGTATTTT.

The CDR3 sequence: CASSLSPQQGGEQFF. CDR3 DNA sequence: TGTGCCAGCAGCCTAAGCCCCCAACAGGGAGGCGAGCAGTTCTTC. This chain joins TRBV4-2 and TRBJ2-1; D possibly uses TRBD1 or TRBD2 (6 bases each). In germline, CDR1 is LGHNA, CDR2 YNFKEQ. The ends were cut back, 4 bases at V and 10 bases at J, with 20 bases in the middle. The CDR3 consists of 15 residues.

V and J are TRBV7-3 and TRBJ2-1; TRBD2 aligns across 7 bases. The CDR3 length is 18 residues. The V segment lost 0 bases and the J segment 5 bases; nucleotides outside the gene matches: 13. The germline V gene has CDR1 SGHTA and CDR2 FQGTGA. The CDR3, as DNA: TGTGCCAGCAGCTTAACTGGGGGGAGCGGGAATTTCGACAATGAGCAGTTCTTC. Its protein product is CASSLTGGSGNFDNEQFF. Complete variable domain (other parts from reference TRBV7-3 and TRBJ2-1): GAGVSQTPSNKVTEKGKYVELRCDPISGHTALYWYRQSLGQGPEFLIYFQGTGAADDSGLPNDRFFAVRPEGSVSTLKIQRTERGDSAVYLCASSLTGGSGNFDNEQFFGPGTRLTVL.

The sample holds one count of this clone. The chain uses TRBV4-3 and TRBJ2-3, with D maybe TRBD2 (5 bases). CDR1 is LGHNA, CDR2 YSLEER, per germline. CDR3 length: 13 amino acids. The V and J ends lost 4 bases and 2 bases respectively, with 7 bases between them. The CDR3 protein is CASSRTATDTQYF. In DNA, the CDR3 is TGCGCCAGCAGCCGGACTGCCACAGATACGCAGTATTTT.

CDR3 amino acids: CASSLGGGSSTDTQYF. The CDR3 DNA follows: TGCGCCAGCAGCTTGGGAGGCGGGTCTAGCACAGATACGCAGTATTTT. The rearrangement uses TRBV5-1 and TRBJ2-3, with D possibly being TRBD2 (5 bases). Germline values: CDR1 SGHRS, CDR2 YFSETQ. V was clipped by 0 bases and J by 0 bases, with 11 bases between them. This CDR3 has 16 residues.

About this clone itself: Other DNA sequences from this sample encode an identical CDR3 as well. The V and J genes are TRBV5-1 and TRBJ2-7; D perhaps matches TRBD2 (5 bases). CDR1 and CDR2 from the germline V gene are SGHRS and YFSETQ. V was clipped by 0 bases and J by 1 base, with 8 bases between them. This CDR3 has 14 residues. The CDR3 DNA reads TGCGCCAGCAGCTTGGGGCCGGGATCCTACGAGCAGTACTTC. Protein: CASSLGPGSYEQYF. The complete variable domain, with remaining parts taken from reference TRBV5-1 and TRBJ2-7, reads KAGVTQTPRYLIKTRGQQVTLSCSPISGHRSVSWYQQTPGQGLQFLFEYFSETQRNKGNFPGRFSGRQFSNSRSEMNVSTLELGDSALYLCASSLGPGSYEQYFGPGTRLTVT.

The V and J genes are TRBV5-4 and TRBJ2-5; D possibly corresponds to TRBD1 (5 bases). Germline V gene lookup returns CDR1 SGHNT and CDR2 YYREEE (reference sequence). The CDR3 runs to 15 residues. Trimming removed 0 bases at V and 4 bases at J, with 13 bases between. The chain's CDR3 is CASSLGAGRAETQYF. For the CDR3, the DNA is TGTGCCAGCAGCTTGGGAGCTGGCAGGGCAGAGACCCAGTACTTC.